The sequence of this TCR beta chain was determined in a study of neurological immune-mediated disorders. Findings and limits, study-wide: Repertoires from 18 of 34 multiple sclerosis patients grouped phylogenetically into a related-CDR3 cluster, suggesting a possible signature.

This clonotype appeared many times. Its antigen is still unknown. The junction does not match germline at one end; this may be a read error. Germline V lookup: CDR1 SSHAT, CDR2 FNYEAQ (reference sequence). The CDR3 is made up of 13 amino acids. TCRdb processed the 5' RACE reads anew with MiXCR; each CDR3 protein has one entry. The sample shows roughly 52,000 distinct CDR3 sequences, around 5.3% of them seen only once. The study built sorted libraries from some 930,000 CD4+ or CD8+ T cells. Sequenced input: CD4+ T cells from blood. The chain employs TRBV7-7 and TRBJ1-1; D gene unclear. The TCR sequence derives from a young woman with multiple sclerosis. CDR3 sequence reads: CASSFTQSTEAFF. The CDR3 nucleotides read TGTGCTAGCAGCTTTACACAGAGCACTGAAGCTTTCTTT.